Presented here are 24 T cell receptor beta chains from one specimen sequenced in a study of shared clonotypes between healthy human individuals. Generated by immunoSEQ multiplex PCR, the TCRdb table keeps only in-frame clones and is missing some. There are fewer than 1 million clones in the sample; 96% occur only once, and under 0.25% lies in the top ten. Terminally differentiated effector memory CD45RA+ cells were excluded by CCR7 positive selection of CD45RO-negative cells. Sample: naive CD8+ T cells sorted from blood. The receptor source for this set is a man aged 25 to 40 in good health.

This chain's CDR3 is CASTKGFGEKLFF. DNA of the CDR3: TGTGCCAGCACCAAGGGGTTTGGTGAAAAACTGTTTTTT. This chain links TRBV6-5 with TRBJ1-4; maybe TRBD1 (5 bases). The germline V gene encodes CDR1 MNHEY and CDR2 SVGAGI. V was trimmed by 7 bases and J by 7 bases, leaving 13 bases between them. The CDR3 is made up of 13 amino acids.

The J gene is TRBJ2-7, the V gene TRBV6-5; tentative D call: TRBD1 (5 bases). Trimming pared 4 bases from V and 3 bases from J, leaving 16 bases between. The V gene's germline CDR1 is MNHEY and CDR2 SVGAGI. CDR3 length: 15 residues. CDR3 region: CASSSPAGSFYEQYF. The DNA for the CDR3 is TGTGCCAGCAGTTCTCCGGCAGGGTCATTCTACGAGCAGTACTTC.

The rearrangement uses TRBV23-1 and TRBJ2-7, with TRBD2 matching over 7 bases. TRBV23-1 is identified as an open reading frame with a role that is uncertain. V lost 9 bases, J lost 0 bases, and 11 bases stayed unmatched. The CDR3 totals 15 residues. CDR3 in amino acids: CARYEAGRSSYEQYF. The CDR3 DNA is TGCGCCAGATATGAAGCGGGAAGAAGCTCCTACGAGCAGTACTTC.

The chain links TRBV10-2 to TRBJ2-7, with TRBD2 identical over 8 bases. V shed 3 bases, J shed 3 bases, and the junction held 7 bases outside the gene matches. This CDR3 is 15 amino acids long. Germline V gives CDR1 WSHSY, CDR2 SAAADI. The CDR3 sequence is CASSDTGGPGYEQYF. CDR3 in DNA: TGCGCCAGCAGTGATACGGGAGGGCCGGGCTACGAGCAGTACTTC.

The rearrangement links TRBV29-1 to TRBJ2-1; the match to TRBD2 covers 8 bases. The CDR3 spans 15 residues. Germline trimming cut 4 bases from V and 5 bases from J; bases unmatched to any gene: 10. Per germline, CDR1 SQVTM and CDR2 ANQGSEA. For the CDR3, the DNA is TGCAGCGTTGCCCGTAGCGGGGTCGGCCACAATGAGCAGTTCTTC. Residues: CSVARSGVGHNEQFF.

The V gene is TRBV27, the J gene TRBJ2-7, with no clear D. Germline values: CDR1 MNHEY, CDR2 SMNVEV (reference sequence). Trimming removed 10 bases from V and 0 bases from J, with 19 bases in between. There are 15 residues in the CDR3. DNA of the CDR3: TGTGCCAACCCTAACTCCCCGGGCAGCTCCTACGAGCAGTACTTC. This codes for CANPNSPGSSYEQYF.

The chain combines TRBV13 with TRBJ2-3; 8 bases align to TRBD1. The CDR3 has 15 amino acids. Losses at the gene ends were 0 bases for V and 5 bases for J; bases not matched to a gene: 4. Germline-derived CDR1 and CDR2 are PRHDT and FYEKMQ (reference sequence). CDR3: CASSLGRGLEDTQYF. The CDR3 nucleotides are TGTGCCAGCAGCTTAGGCAGGGGGCTTGAAGATACGCAGTATTTT.

Worth noting for this clone: Other DNA sequences within the sample encode an identical CDR3. J is TRBJ2-1 and V is TRBV6-5; TRBD2 matches at 9 bases. The CDR3 totals 14 residues. Germline V gives CDR1 MNHEY, CDR2 SVGAGI. V lost 6 bases to trimming and J lost 1 base; unmatched junction nucleotides: 1. CDR3 DNA: TGTGCCAGCAGCCTAGCGGGATCCTACAATGAGCAGTTCTTC. Translating gives CASSLAGSYNEQFF.

The chain recombines TRBV5-1 with TRBJ1-2, with D maybe TRBD1 (6 bases). Germline-derived CDR1 and CDR2 are SGHRS and YFSETQ. V was pared by 1 base and J by 2 bases, with 12 bases between. There are 15 residues in the CDR3. Here the CDR3 reads CASSLSRGWNYGYTF. In DNA form, the CDR3 reads TGCGCCAGCAGCTTGTCCAGGGGTTGGAACTATGGCTACACCTTC.

This rearrangement joins TRBV13 to TRBJ1-1; no reliable D call. Germline loops: CDR1 PRHDT, CDR2 FYEKMQ (reference sequence). Deletions cut 3 bases from V and 4 bases from J, with 3 bases between. This CDR3 region has 11 residues. The CDR3 DNA sequence: TGTGCCAGCAGCTTTACCACTGAAGCTTTCTTT. Amino acids: CASSFTTEAFF.

This clone was seen only once. As DNA, the CDR3 is TGTGCCAGCAGCGATCCGGGACAGAACACCGGGGAGCTGTTTTTT. It translates to CASSDPGQNTGELFF. V gene TRBV9 combines with J gene TRBJ2-2; weak D call: TRBD1 (6 bases). This CDR3 contains 15 residues. Germline values: CDR1 SGDLS, CDR2 YYNGEE. Trimming removed 3 bases at V and 1 base at J, with 10 bases between.

The CDR3 coding sequence is TGTGCCAGCAGCTTAGATGGGGTGCAAGATACGCAGTATTTT. Residues: CASSLDGVQDTQYF. The chain combines TRBV7-8 with TRBJ2-3; D is ambiguous. The CDR3 covers 14 residues. Germline V gene sequence: CDR1 SGHVS, CDR2 FQNEAQ. The V gene lost 1 base and the J gene lost 5 bases, with 10 bases spanning the gap.

V usage is TRBV7-2 and J usage is TRBJ2-1; 7 nucleotides match TRBD2. The CDR3 spans 16 residues. Per germline, CDR1 SGHTA and CDR2 FQGNSA. The junction had 11 bases not matched to a gene; V was cut back by 2 bases and J by 7 bases. The CDR3 is CASSLLGGSSLNEQFF. The CDR3 DNA reads as TGTGCCAGCAGCTTACTCGGCGGGAGTAGTTTAAATGAGCAGTTCTTC.

CDR3 DNA sequence: TGTGCCACCAGCGCCCCAGCGGCACAAGAGACCCAGTACTTC. As protein: CATSAPAAQETQYF. The chain links TRBV15 to TRBJ2-5; D is possibly TRBD2 (5 bases). The germline V gene has CDR1 LNHNV and CDR2 YYDKDF (reference sequence). Deletions cut 5 bases from V and 2 bases from J, with 12 bases between. This CDR3 contains 14 residues.

The gene calls are TRBV10-2 and TRBJ2-1; D is tentatively TRBD1 or TRBD2 (5 bases each). This CDR3 has 16 amino acids. V lost 1 base to trimming and J lost 2 bases, with 12 bases between them. CDR1 is WSHSY, CDR2 SAAADI, per germline. The CDR3 DNA sequence: TGCGCCAGCAGTGAGTTCCAGAGGGGTACCTACAATGAGCAGTTCTTC. This sequence encodes CASSEFQRGTYNEQFF.

The CDR3 reads CVTIGGGSSYEQYF. CDR3 sequence (DNA): TGTGTCACCATCGGGGGCGGGAGCTCCTACGAGCAGTACTTC. The chain has TRBV2 and TRBJ2-7; TRBD2 might be the D (7 bases). CDR3 length: 14 residues. Germline V gene data show CDR1 as SNHLY and CDR2 as FYNNEI.

This clone has a single count. V is TRBV7-9 and J is TRBJ2-7; 8 bases align to TRBD1. CDR3 length equals 14 residues. Per germline, CDR1 SEHNR and CDR2 FQNEAQ (reference sequence). V dropped 5 bases and J dropped 0; count of bases not matched to a gene: 3. The CDR3 DNA sequence: TGTGCCAGCAGCCCGGGACAGGCCTCCTACGAGCAGTACTTC. Its protein is CASSPGQASYEQYF.

The chain couples TRBV27 to TRBJ2-5, with 9 bases lining up with TRBD2. Germline V gene lookup returns CDR1 MNHEY and CDR2 SMNVEV (reference sequence). CDR3 length: 15 amino acids. V was pared by 4 bases and J by 2 bases, with 5 bases of the junction left unmatched. CDR3 in amino acids: CASSSRLAEQETQYF. The CDR3 nucleotides are TGTGCCAGCAGTTCACGACTAGCGGAACAAGAGACCCAGTACTTC.

This sequence joins TRBV18 and TRBJ2-7, with 12 bases matching TRBD1. This CDR3 spans 15 amino acids. J was trimmed by 6 bases and V by 8 bases; bases with no gene match: 11. Per germline, CDR1 KGHSH and CDR2 LQKENI. The CDR3 DNA follows: TGTGCCAGCACCGTATCCGGGACAGGGGGCGGCGAGCAGTACTTC. Protein: CASTVSGTGGGEQYF.

The chain has TRBV5-6 and TRBJ2-6; D not resolved. V was trimmed by 0 bases and J by 4 bases, leaving 14 bases between them. The CDR3 has 17 residues. From germline, CDR1 is SGHDT and CDR2 YYEEEE. CDR3 DNA: TGTGCCAGCAGCTTGGCTGGAGAAACCTCCGGGGCCAACGTCCTGACTTTC. Translated: CASSLAGETSGANVLTF. The whole variable domain, filled in from reference TRBV5-6 and TRBJ2-6, reads DAGVTQSPTHLIKTRGQQVTLRCSPKSGHDTVSWYQQALGQGPQFIFQYYEEEERQRGNFPDRFSGHQFPNYSSELNVNALLLGDSALYLCASSLAGETSGANVLTFGAGSRLTVL.

The chain employs TRBV27 and TRBJ2-7, with D unresolved. Looked up from germline, CDR1 is MNHEY and CDR2 is SMNVEV (reference sequence). Trimming took off 4 bases at V and 5 bases at J, with 18 bases between the two ends. This CDR3 spans 15 amino acids. The CDR3 DNA follows: TGTGCCAGCAGTTCCCGCGGAGTCCCTTTCAACGAGCAGTACTTC. Translating it yields CASSSRGVPFNEQYF.

Turning to this clone: Within the sample, other DNA sequences also encode this same CDR3. The rearrangement uses TRBV27 and TRBJ2-7, with a tentative D call TRBD1 (6 bases). CDR1 is MNHEY and CDR2 is SMNVEV in the germline V gene (reference sequence). Trimming pared 2 bases from V and 1 base from J, leaving 9 bases between. This CDR3 has 14 residues. CDR3 residues: CASSLIGQSYEQYF. The CDR3 DNA reads as TGTGCCAGCAGTTTAATAGGACAGTCCTACGAGCAGTACTTC.

The V call is TRBV6-5, the J call TRBJ2-5; D may be TRBD1 (5 bases). Germline values: CDR1 MNHEY, CDR2 SVGAGI. The CDR3 is 15 amino acids. Deletions cut 2 bases from V and 5 bases from J, with 15 bases between. CDR3 sequence (DNA): TGTGCCAGCAGTTACGGGGCAGTGTCTGCGGAGACCCAGTACTTC. Translation: CASSYGAVSAETQYF.

The V call is TRBV28, the J call TRBJ2-1; TRBD1 is a possible D gene (6 bases). This CDR3 is built from 14 residues. Germline CDR1 reads MDHEN; CDR2 reads SYDVKM. The V end lost 3 bases, the J end lost 7 bases, and 13 bases lay between the germline ends. CDR3 protein: CASSFPGQQNEQFF. CDR3 coding DNA: TGTGCCAGCAGTTTCCCCGGACAGCAGAATGAGCAGTTCTTC. Using reference TRBV28 and TRBJ2-1 for the parts outside the CDR3, the full variable domain is DVKVTQSSRYLVKRTGEKVFLECVQDMDHENMFWYRQDPGLGLRLIYFSYDVKMKEKGDIPEGYSVSREKKERFSLILESASTNQTSMYLCASSFPGQQNEQFFGPGTRLTVL.